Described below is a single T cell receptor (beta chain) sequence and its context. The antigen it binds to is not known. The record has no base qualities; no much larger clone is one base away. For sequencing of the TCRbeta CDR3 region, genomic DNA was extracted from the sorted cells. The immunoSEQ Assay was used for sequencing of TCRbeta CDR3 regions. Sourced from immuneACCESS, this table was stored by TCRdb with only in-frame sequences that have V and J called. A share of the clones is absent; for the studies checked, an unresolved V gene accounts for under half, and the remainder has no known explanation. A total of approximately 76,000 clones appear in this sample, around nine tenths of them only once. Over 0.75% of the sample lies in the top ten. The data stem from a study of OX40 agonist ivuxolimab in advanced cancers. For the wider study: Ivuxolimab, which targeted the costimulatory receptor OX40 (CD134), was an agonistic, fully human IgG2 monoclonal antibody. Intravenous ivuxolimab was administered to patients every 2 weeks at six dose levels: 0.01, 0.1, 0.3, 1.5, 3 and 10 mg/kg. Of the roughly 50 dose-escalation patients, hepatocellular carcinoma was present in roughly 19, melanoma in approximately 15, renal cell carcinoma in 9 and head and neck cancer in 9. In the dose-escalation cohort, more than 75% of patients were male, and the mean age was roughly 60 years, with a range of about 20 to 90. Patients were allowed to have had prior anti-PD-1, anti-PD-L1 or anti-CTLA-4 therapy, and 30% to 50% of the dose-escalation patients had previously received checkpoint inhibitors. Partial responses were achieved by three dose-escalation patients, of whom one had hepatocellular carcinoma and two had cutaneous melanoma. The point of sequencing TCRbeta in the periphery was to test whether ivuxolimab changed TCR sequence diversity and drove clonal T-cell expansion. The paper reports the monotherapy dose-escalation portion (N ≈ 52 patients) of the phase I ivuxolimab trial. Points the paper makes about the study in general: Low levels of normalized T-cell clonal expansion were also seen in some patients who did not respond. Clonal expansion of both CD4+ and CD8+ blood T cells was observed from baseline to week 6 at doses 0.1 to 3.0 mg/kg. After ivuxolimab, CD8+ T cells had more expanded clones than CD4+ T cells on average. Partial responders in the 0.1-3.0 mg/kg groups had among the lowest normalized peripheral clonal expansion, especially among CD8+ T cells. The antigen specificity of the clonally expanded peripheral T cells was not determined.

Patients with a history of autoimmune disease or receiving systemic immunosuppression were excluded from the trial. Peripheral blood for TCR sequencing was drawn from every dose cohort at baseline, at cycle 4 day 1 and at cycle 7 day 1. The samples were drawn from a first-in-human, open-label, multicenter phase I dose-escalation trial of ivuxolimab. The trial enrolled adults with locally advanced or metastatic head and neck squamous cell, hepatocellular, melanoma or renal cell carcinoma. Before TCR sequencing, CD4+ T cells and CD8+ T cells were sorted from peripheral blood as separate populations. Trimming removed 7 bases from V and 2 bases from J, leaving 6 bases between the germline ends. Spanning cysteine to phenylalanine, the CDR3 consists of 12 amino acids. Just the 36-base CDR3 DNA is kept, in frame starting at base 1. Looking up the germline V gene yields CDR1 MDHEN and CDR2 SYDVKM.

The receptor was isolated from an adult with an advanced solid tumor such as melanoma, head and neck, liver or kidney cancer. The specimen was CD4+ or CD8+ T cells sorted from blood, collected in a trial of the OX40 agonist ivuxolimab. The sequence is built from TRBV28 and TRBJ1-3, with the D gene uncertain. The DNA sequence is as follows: TGTGCCAGCATGAAGACTGGAAACACCATATATTTT. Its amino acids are CASMKTGNTIYF.